The clone carrying this TCR beta chain has just a few counts. Trimming removed 8 bases at V and 5 bases at J, with 10 bases between. The CDR3 covers 11 residues. From germline, CDR1 is KGHSH and CDR2 LQKENI. The data are from a study of blood T cells in healthy people across ages. With a J-beta primer mix and a sample-barcoded 5' primer, a second PCR ran 7 to 11 cycles. In TCRdb, the 5' RACE reads were re-called with MiXCR into one record per CDR3 protein. The profile shows roughly 730,000 distinct CDR3 sequences, more than 55% of them singletons. What was sequenced was blood. The chain links TRBV18 to TRBJ2-7; D gene uncertain. The sequence derives from a man in his forties in good health. CDR3 DNA: TGTGCCAGCAGCCCCAAGAACGAGCAGTACTTC. Amino acid sequence: CASSPKNEQYF.